One and the same sample provided the 14 T cell receptor beta chains below, sequenced in a study of blood T cell repertoires in COVID-19. Method: immunoSEQ multiplex PCR; TCRdb's copy keeps in-frame clones and lacks some. The sample consists of roughly 40,000 clones, roughly 80% of them appearing once. Material: peripheral blood. These receptor sequences come from a man aged 80 or over with active or convalescent COVID-19.

The chain employs TRBV6-5 and TRBJ2-7; tentative D call: TRBD1 (6 bases). This CDR3 is 14 amino acids long. Deletions cut 1 base from V and 1 base from J, with 8 bases between. Germline V gene data show CDR1 as MNHEY and CDR2 as SVGAGI. The CDR3: CASSYLDSSYEQYF. CDR3 bases: TGTGCCAGCAGTTACTTGGACAGTTCCTACGAGCAGTACTTC.

The rearrangement links TRBV7-2 to TRBJ2-1, with 9 bases aligning to TRBD2. Germline trimming cut 5 bases from V and 0 bases from J; bases unmatched to any gene: 8. CDR3 length: 17 amino acids. In germline, CDR1 is SGHTA, CDR2 FQGNSA. CDR3: CASSPSSGRISYNEQFF. DNA for the CDR3: TGTGCCAGCAGCCCGTCCAGCGGGAGGATCTCCTACAATGAGCAGTTCTTC.

This clone was observed a few times. This CDR3 reads CASSLSGIQGDTQYF. CDR3 nucleotide sequence: TGTGCCAGCAGCTTGAGCGGGATTCAAGGAGATACGCAGTATTTT. The chain joins TRBV9 to TRBJ2-3, with 7 bases fitting TRBD2. V was clipped by 4 bases and J by 5 bases; unmatched bases: 10. The CDR3 totals 15 residues. Germline assignment: CDR1 SGDLS and CDR2 YYNGEE.

The rearrangement links TRBV29-1 to TRBJ1-1, with 8 bases aligning to TRBD1. The V and J ends lost 6 bases and 5 bases, in that order; junction bases with no gene match: 11. This CDR3 has 14 amino acids. Germline V gives CDR1 SQVTM, CDR2 ANQGSEA. The CDR3 nucleotides read TGCAGCGTCAACCCAGGGGGCGCGGGTACTGAAGCTTTCTTT. This encodes CSVNPGGAGTEAFF.

J is TRBJ2-4 and V is TRBV6-2 or TRBV6-3; D is unclear. The V end lost 2 bases, the J end lost 6 bases, and 8 bases lay between the germline ends. Germline V gives CDR1 MNHEY, CDR2 SVGEGT. The CDR3 contains 13 residues. The CDR3: CASSYELRNIQYF. The CDR3 DNA is TGTGCCAGCAGTTACGAGCTTAGAAACATTCAGTACTTC.

This clone was seen more than once but under ten times. The CDR3 sequence: CASSPRDRGLDEQYF. DNA of the CDR3: TGTGCCAGCAGCCCGAGGGACAGGGGGCTCGACGAGCAGTACTTC. The J gene is TRBJ2-7, the V gene TRBV9; 12 nucleotides line up with TRBD1. CDR3 length: 15 amino acids. Germline V gives CDR1 SGDLS, CDR2 YYNGEE. The trim removed 4 bases at V and 5 bases at J, leaving 7 bases unmatched.

V is TRBV28 and J is TRBJ1-4; weak D call: TRBD1 (5 bases). CDR3 length: 14 residues. Germline CDR1 is MDHEN and CDR2 is SYDVKM. The V end lost 1 base, the J end lost 8 bases, and 11 bases lay between the germline ends. The CDR3 coding sequence is TGTGCCAGCAGTTTATCCAGGGTGGGGGAAAAACTGTTTTTT. Translated: CASSLSRVGEKLFF.

This clone has more than one count but fewer than ten. This chain links TRBV20-1 with TRBJ2-7, with 8 bases that match TRBD2. The germline gives CDR1 DFQATT, CDR2 SNEGSKA (reference sequence). This CDR3 contains 13 residues. The junction had 5 bases not matched to a gene; V was cut back by 3 bases and J by 4 bases. The CDR3: CSASGRGAYEQYF. The CDR3 nucleotides read TGCAGTGCTAGTGGGCGGGGGGCGTACGAGCAGTACTTC.

V usage is TRBV7-9 and J usage is TRBJ2-5; possible D gene TRBD1, 6 bases. Per the germline V gene, CDR1 is SEHNR and CDR2 is FQNEAQ (reference sequence). The CDR3 length is 14 residues. The V and J ends lost 5 bases and 2 bases respectively, with 12 bases between them. CDR3 protein: CASSARGQQETQYF. DNA for the CDR3: TGTGCCAGCAGCGCACGGGGACAACAAGAGACCCAGTACTTC.

The chain recombines TRBV9 with TRBJ1-2; 7 bases map to TRBD1. Germline loops: CDR1 SGDLS, CDR2 YYNGEE. This CDR3 spans 15 amino acids. With V trimmed by 3 bases and J by 3 bases, 8 bases remained unmatched. This CDR3 is CASSARQGSDYGYTF. CDR3 sequence (DNA): TGTGCCAGCAGCGCGAGACAGGGATCAGACTATGGCTACACCTTC.

This clone turned up a few times. The genes are TRBV20-1 and TRBJ1-1, with unresolved D. V was trimmed by 3 bases and J by 0 bases, leaving 11 bases between them. The germline CDR1 and CDR2 sequences are DFQATT and SNEGSKA (reference sequence). CDR3 length: 14 residues. CDR3 nucleotide sequence: TGCAGTGCTAGTAACGGACTCATGAACACTGAAGCTTTCTTT. Translating gives CSASNGLMNTEAFF.

The rearrangement uses TRBV9 and TRBJ1-6; TRBD1 matches at 7 bases. Germline V CDR1 and CDR2: SGDLS, YYNGEE. CDR3 size: 14 residues. With V trimmed by 4 bases and J by 7 bases, 5 bases remained unmatched. The CDR3 bases are TGTGCCAGCAGCAGGGGGCCTGACAATTCACCCCTCCACTTT. Its translation: CASSRGPDNSPLHF.

V usage is TRBV18 and J usage is TRBJ2-5; D call uncertain. V was shortened by 4 bases and J by 3 bases, with 9 bases between the two germline ends. In germline, CDR1 is KGHSH, CDR2 LQKENI. The CDR3 covers 13 residues. The CDR3 nucleotides read TGTGCCAGCTCACTTCAGAACAAAGAGACCCAGTACTTC. This codes for CASSLQNKETQYF.

This clone was observed a few times. This sequence joins TRBV25-1 and TRBJ1-1, with 8 bases that match TRBD1. The CDR3 has 13 amino acids. V trimming: 8 bases; J trimming: 0 bases; junction bases outside the gene matches: 2. The germline CDR1 and CDR2 sequences are MGHDK and SYGVNS. CDR3 bases: TGTGCCAGCGGACAGGGCATGAACACTGAAGCTTTCTTT. Protein sequence: CASGQGMNTEAFF.